The 27 T cell receptor beta chains below were found in one sample sequenced in a study of regulatory T cells in long-lasting Graves disease. Sample time point: newly diagnosed GD, antithyroid drugs for less than 3 months. Construction of the TCR library relied on RNA isolated from PBMCs. Arm-PCR with iRepertoire HTBI primers amplified the CDR3 regions for these TCR beta libraries. TCRdb re-derived calls from the multiplex PCR reads in MiXCR, one entry per CDR3 protein. The table has 350,000 to 450,000 distinct CDR3 sequences, about 15% seen once; the top ten hold approximately 7.8%. This same sample was also taken into another study, of T cells in Graves' hyperthyroidism and ophthalmopathy.

The starting material was peripheral blood mononuclear cells (PBMCs), obtained at new diagnosis, from a patient treated with antithyroid drugs. The source is a woman between 35 and 50 years old with Graves disease.

This clonotype was observed many times. This chain uses TRBV14 with TRBJ2-7; 12 nucleotides align to TRBD2. Unmatched junction bases numbered 12, after V lost 3 bases and J lost 6 bases. Germline V lookup: CDR1 SGHDN, CDR2 FVKESK. The CDR3 has 17 residues. The CDR3 here is CASSHTGLAGLVLEQYF. The CDR3 region has the DNA TGTGCCAGCAGCCACACGGGACTAGCGGGCCTAGTTCTCGAGCAGTACTTC. Combining the CDR3 with reference TRBV14 and TRBJ2-7 gives the whole variable domain EAGVTQFPSHSVIEKGQTVTLRCDPISGHDNLYWYRRVMGKEIKFLLHFVKESKQDESGMPNNRFLAERTGGTYSTLKVQPAELEDSGVYFCASSHTGLAGLVLEQYFGPGTRLTVT.

There are many counts of this clonotype. CDR3 coding DNA: TGTGCCAGCAGCTTAATCCAGGACTCCTACGAGCAGTACTTC. Translation gives CASSLIQDSYEQYF. The gene calls are TRBV7-2 and TRBJ2-7, with D unclear. V lost 2 bases, J lost 0 bases, and 8 bases lay in between. Per germline, CDR1 SGHTA and CDR2 FQGNSA. The CDR3 spans 14 residues. Based on the CDR3 plus reference TRBV7-2 and TRBJ2-7, the full variable domain is GAGVSQSPSNKVTEKGKDVELRCDPISGHTALYWYRQSLGQGLEFLIYFQGNSAPDKSGLPSDRFSAERTGGSVSTLTIQRTQQEDSAVYLCASSLIQDSYEQYFGPGTRLTVT.

In this sample, this clonotype turned up many times. The V call is TRBV2, the J call TRBJ1-5; a possible D gene is TRBD1 (5 bases). With 2 bases removed from V and 0 bases from J, the gap between germline ends came to 8 bases. The CDR3 has 15 amino acids. Germline V CDR1 and CDR2: SNHLY, FYNNEI. The CDR3 DNA reads as TGTGCCAGCAGTGAACGGGGGAGTAGCAATCAGCCCCAGCATTTT. Protein: CASSERGSSNQPQHF. Looking up the rest from reference TRBV2 and TRBJ1-5 gives the full variable domain: EPEVTQTPSHQVTQMGQEVILRCVPISNHLYFYWYRQILGQKVEFLVSFYNNEISEKSEIFDDQFSVERPDGSNFTLKIRSTKLEDSAMYFCASSERGSSNQPQHFGDGTRLSIL.

This clonotype was seen more than once but under ten times. The chain uses TRBV12-3 or TRBV12-4 and TRBJ1-3; D possibly corresponds to TRBD1 (5 bases). The ends were cut back, 6 bases at V and 3 bases at J, with 30 bases in the middle. The CDR3 runs to 20 residues. The CDR3 coding sequence is TGTGCCAGCAGGTGGGAGTTTTGGGGGGACGAATTCGCGAGTGGAAACACCATATATTTT. Protein product: CASRWEFWGDEFASGNTIYF.

Ten or more counts support this clonotype. CDR3 region: CSARETVAYEQYF. DNA of the CDR3: TGCAGTGCTAGGGAAACAGTTGCCTACGAGCAGTACTTC. The rearrangement uses TRBV20-1 and TRBJ2-7, with D uncertain. This CDR3 contains 13 residues. Germline lookup yields CDR1 DFQATT and CDR2 SNEGSKA (reference sequence). V gave up 3 bases and J gave up 2 bases, with 11 bases separating them.

This clonotype was seen ten or more times. The gene calls are TRBV5-8 and TRBJ1-4, with D uncertain. The V gene lost 3 bases and the J gene lost 5 bases, with 14 bases spanning the gap. The CDR3 totals 15 residues. Per germline, CDR1 SGHTS and CDR2 YDEGEE. CDR3 nucleotides: TGTGCCAGCAGCTCACACCTACCGCCAAATGAAAAACTGTTTTTT. It yields the protein CASSSHLPPNEKLFF.

This clonotype was seen repeatedly, ten times or more. This chain links TRBV28 with TRBJ1-6; a weak D match, TRBD1 (6 bases). V was clipped by 4 bases and J by 5 bases, with 9 bases between them. This CDR3 has 14 residues. Looked up from germline, CDR1 is MDHEN and CDR2 is SYDVKM. The CDR3 here is CASSSGGNNSPLHF. CDR3 sequence (DNA): TGTGCCAGCAGTTCGGGGGGCAATAATTCACCCCTCCACTTT.

The sample holds many counts of this clonotype. V is TRBV28 and J is TRBJ2-1; TRBD2 aligns across 8 bases. The V segment lost 6 bases and the J segment 2 bases; nucleotides outside the gene matches: 6. Germline-derived CDR1 and CDR2 are MDHEN and SYDVKM. This CDR3 has 15 residues. This CDR3 reads CASRQGLGAYNEQFF. The CDR3 DNA follows: TGTGCCAGCAGGCAGGGACTAGGGGCCTACAATGAGCAGTTCTTC.

Worth noting for this clonotype: Being one base from a much bigger clone, this may be a read error. A read error is likely, as this CDR3 ends without the conserved phenylalanine or tryptophan. The chain combines TRBV12-5 with TRBJ2-2; D is undetermined. V lost 3 bases and J 0 bases, leaving 14 bases between the germline ends. Germline V gene lookup returns CDR1 LGHNT and CDR2 FRNRAP. This CDR3 has 17 residues. CDR3 sequence: CASGFVGTVANTGELFS. The CDR3 coding sequence is TGTGCTAGTGGTTTCGTGGGTACGGTGGCGAACACCGGGGAGCTGTTTTCT.

This clonotype showed up just a few times. V gene TRBV29-1 combines with J gene TRBJ2-7, with D tentatively TRBD1 or TRBD2 (5 bases each). Germline V CDR1 and CDR2: SQVTM, ANQGSEA. V was pared by 4 bases and J by 2 bases, with 15 bases between. The CDR3 loop spans 14 amino acids. The CDR3 bases are TGCAGCGTTGTCAGGGCGGGCAGTACCTACGAGCAGTACTTC. It is translated as CSVVRAGSTYEQYF.

This clonotype appeared many times. J is TRBJ2-5 and V is TRBV20-1; 8 bases align to TRBD1. Germline CDR1 DFQATT, CDR2 SNEGSKA (reference sequence). The junction had 17 bases not matched to a gene; V was cut back by 5 bases and J by 3 bases. The CDR3 sequence is 17 residues long. The CDR3 loop reads CSAEILPGQGGKETQYF. As DNA, the CDR3 is TGCAGTGCTGAAATTCTTCCCGGACAGGGAGGAAAAGAGACCCAGTACTTC.

This clonotype occurred many times. The gene calls are TRBV3-1 and TRBJ2-2; 7 nucleotides align to TRBD1. The V segment lost 4 bases and the J segment 6 bases; nucleotides outside the gene matches: 8. The CDR3 is made up of 15 amino acids. Germline-derived CDR1 and CDR2 are LGHDT and YNNKEL (reference sequence). The CDR3 DNA reads TGTGCCAGCAGCCCGACAGGGATGATCGCCGGGGAGCTGTTTTTT. It is translated as CASSPTGMIAGELFF.

This clonotype was seen repeatedly, ten times or more. CDR3 sequence: CASSPWGRQQYF. DNA for the CDR3: TGTGCCAGCAGCCCCTGGGGGAGGCAGCAGTATTTT. The chain has TRBV7-9 and TRBJ2-3; possibly TRBD2 for D (6 bases). CDR1 and CDR2 from the germline V gene are SEHNR and FQNEAQ (reference sequence). CDR3 size: 12 residues. V was shortened by 5 bases and J by 11 bases, with 14 bases between the two germline ends.

This rearrangement joins TRBV4-3 to TRBJ2-2; D assignment may be TRBD1 or TRBD2 (5 bases each). Trimming cost V 3 bases and J 5 bases, with 16 bases left between them. The CDR3 spans 16 residues. The germline gives CDR1 LGHNA, CDR2 YSLEER. The CDR3 region is CASSHLLRGRTGELFF. The CDR3 nucleotides read TGCGCCAGCAGCCATTTATTGAGGGGAAGGACCGGGGAGCTGTTTTTT.

V gene TRBV9 combines with J gene TRBJ2-5; the D gene is possibly TRBD1 (5 bases). Deletions cut 4 bases from V and 1 base from J, with 11 bases between. The CDR3 contains 14 residues. CDR1 is SGDLS, CDR2 YYNGEE, per germline. The CDR3 spells CASSLGQRQETQYF. In DNA form, the CDR3 reads TGTGCCAGCAGCCTAGGACAACGCCAAGAGACCCAGTACTTC.

This clonotype was seen at least ten times. V gene TRBV18 combines with J gene TRBJ1-2; a weak D match, TRBD1 (6 bases). Trimming removed 4 bases at V and 1 base at J, with 7 bases between. CDR1 is KGHSH and CDR2 is LQKENI in the germline V gene. This CDR3 region has 13 residues. The CDR3: CASSRDNNYGYTF. The CDR3 DNA is TGTGCCAGCTCACGGGACAATAACTATGGCTACACCTTC. The entire variable domain, with the rest obtained from reference TRBV18 and TRBJ1-2, is as follows: NAGVMQNPRHLVRRRGQEARLRCSPMKGHSHVYWYRQLPEEGLKFMVYLQKENIIDESGMPKERFSAEFPKEGPSILRIQQVVRGDSAAYFCASSRDNNYGYTFGSGTRLTVV.

The rearrangement uses TRBV28 and TRBJ1-5; 9 nucleotides agree with TRBD1. The CDR3 sequence is 19 residues long. CDR1 and CDR2 (germline): MDHEN, SYDVKM. Unmatched junction bases numbered 20, after V lost 3 bases and J lost 8 bases. CDR3 in DNA: TGTGCCAGCAGTTTGCCTCGGGCCCTCCGCGGGACAGGGTACGAGCCCCAGCATTTT. Its protein is CASSLPRALRGTGYEPQHF.

In the case of this clonotype: One junction end does not reproduce the germline sequence, and a read error may be involved. The CDR3 DNA is TGTGCCAGCAGCTCTAGCGGGAGGGCCTACAATGAGCGGTTCTTC. Encoded protein: CASSSSGRAYNERFF. The chain couples TRBV7-9 to TRBJ2-1; 12 bases are shared with TRBD2. CDR1 is SEHNR, CDR2 FQNEAQ, per germline (reference sequence). The CDR3 has 15 residues.

This clonotype was observed many times. The rearrangement joins TRBV6-2 or TRBV6-3 to TRBJ2-5; 7 positions match TRBD2. The CDR3 totals 15 residues. V lost 5 bases and J lost 5; bases outside the gene matches: 11. Germline loops: CDR1 MNHEY, CDR2 SVGEGT. CDR3 amino acids: CASSALRGSSETQYF. For the CDR3, the DNA is TGTGCCAGCAGTGCCCTCCGCGGGAGCAGTGAGACCCAGTACTTC.

This clonotype came up a few times. The V call is TRBV10-3, the J call TRBJ1-2; unclear D gene. V lost 2 bases and J lost 2, with 3 bases in between. This CDR3 is 12 amino acids long. Germline V gives CDR1 ENHRY, CDR2 SYGVKD. CDR3 bases: TGTGCCATCAGTGAGCCCAACTATGGCTACACCTTC. Translation: CAISEPNYGYTF.

This clonotype was detected only a few times. The genes are TRBV4-2 and TRBJ2-1, with TRBD2 identical over 7 bases. The CDR3 consists of 17 residues. Germline V gene data show CDR1 as LGHNA and CDR2 as YNFKEQ. The J segment lost 1 base and the V segment lost 0 bases, leaving 6 bases of the junction unmatched. The CDR3 sequence is CASSQDAGVRSYNEQFF. The CDR3 nucleotides read TGTGCCAGCAGCCAAGATGCGGGAGTGCGGTCCTACAATGAGCAGTTCTTC.

V is TRBV5-6 and J is TRBJ2-7, with a possible D match to TRBD1 (5 bases). The germline V gene encodes CDR1 SGHDT and CDR2 YYEEEE. CDR3 length equals 14 residues. Trimming stripped 2 bases from V and 5 bases from J, with 14 bases between. The CDR3 protein is CASSFDQRGNEQYF. The CDR3 region has the DNA TGTGCCAGCAGCTTTGACCAAAGGGGAAACGAGCAGTACTTC.

There are a few counts of this clonotype. The rearrangement links TRBV5-8 to TRBJ1-1, with 7 bases lining up with TRBD1. With V trimmed by 0 bases and J by 1 base, 6 bases remained unmatched. Germline CDR1 and CDR2: SGHTS and YDEGEE. This CDR3 comprises 16 residues. The CDR3 spells CASSLAPGTANTEAFF. CDR3 nucleotide sequence: TGTGCCAGCAGCTTGGCCCCCGGGACAGCGAACACTGAAGCTTTCTTT. Looking up the rest from reference TRBV5-8 and TRBJ1-1 gives the full variable domain: EAGVTQSPTHLIKTRGQQATLRCSPISGHTSVYWYQQALGLGLQFLLWYDEGEERNRGNFPPRFSGRQFPNYSSELNVNALELEDSALYLCASSLAPGTANTEAFFGQGTRLTVV.

The V gene is TRBV19, the J gene TRBJ1-4; D perhaps matches TRBD1 (5 bases). Germline assignment: CDR1 LNHDA and CDR2 SQIVND (reference sequence). V lost 2 bases, J lost 8 bases, and 15 bases lay in between. The CDR3 spans 15 residues. CDR3 bases: TGTGCCAGTAGTATACCACGGGGGGGTGAAGAAAAACTGTTTTTT. Its translation: CASSIPRGGEEKLFF.

This clonotype has a count of ten or more. An end of the junction does not agree with germline; a read error may underlie this. The V call is TRBV5-1, the J call TRBJ2-3; TRBD1 aligns across 7 bases. Germline values: CDR1 SGHRS, CDR2 YFSETQ. CDR3 length: 14 amino acids. CDR3 DNA sequence: TGTGCCAGCAGCTTAGACAGGGACACAGATACGCAGTATTTT. This gives the protein CASSLDRDTDTQYF.

This clonotype was observed many times. The chain has TRBV6-5 and TRBJ1-2, with no clear D. Germline V CDR1 and CDR2: MNHEY, SVGAGI. V lost 2 bases to trimming and J lost 7 bases, with 17 bases between them. The CDR3 extends over 15 amino acids. The CDR3 DNA reads as TGTGCCAGCAGTTACAGAGGGATCGGGGAGGGTGGCTACACCTTC. This sequence encodes CASSYRGIGEGGYTF.

This clonotype was observed many times. CDR3 nucleotides: TGTGCCAGCAGCCAAAGAACCCCAGGAAGGAACACTGAAGCTTTCTTT. Amino acids: CASSQRTPGRNTEAFF. This chain links TRBV4-2 with TRBJ1-1; no reliable D call. CDR3 length equals 16 residues. The V end lost 2 bases, the J end lost 1 base, and 14 bases lay between the germline ends. Germline CDR1 LGHNA, CDR2 YNFKEQ.